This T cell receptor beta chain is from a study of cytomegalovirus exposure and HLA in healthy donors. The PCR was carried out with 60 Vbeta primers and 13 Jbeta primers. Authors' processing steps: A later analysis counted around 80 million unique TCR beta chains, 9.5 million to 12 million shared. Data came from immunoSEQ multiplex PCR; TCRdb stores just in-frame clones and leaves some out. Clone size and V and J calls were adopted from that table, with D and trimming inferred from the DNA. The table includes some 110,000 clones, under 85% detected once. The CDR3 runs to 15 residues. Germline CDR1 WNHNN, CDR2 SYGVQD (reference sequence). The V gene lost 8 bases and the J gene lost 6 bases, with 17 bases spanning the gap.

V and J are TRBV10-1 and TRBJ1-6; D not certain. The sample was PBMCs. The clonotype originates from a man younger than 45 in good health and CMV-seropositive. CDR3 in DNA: TGCGCCAGCCTTAAGAAGCCCTTAAGTAATTCACCCCTCCACTTT. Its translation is CASLKKPLSNSPLHF.